This entry is about one T cell receptor (beta chain). Its antigen is currently unknown. Combining a sample-barcoded 5' primer with a J-beta primer mix, a second PCR ran for 7 to 11 cycles. TCRdb used MiXCR to reprocess the 5' RACE reads, holding one entry per CDR3 protein. The sample holds approximately 1.5 million distinct CDR3 sequences, roughly 43% seen once. The germline V gene has CDR1 SQVTM and CDR2 ANQGSEA. The CDR3 contains 13 residues. This specimen comes from a study of blood T cells in healthy people across ages. Findings of the study overall: Samples with more naive T cells showed higher observed beta diversity.

Sequences were obtained from blood. This TCR was sampled from a woman aged 18-35 years in good health. The chain recombines TRBV29-1 with TRBJ1-2; D gene unclear. The CDR3 region has the DNA TGCAGTGTACTCATCTATAATTCCGGAGGCTACACCTTC. This codes for CSVLIYNSGGYTF. Using reference TRBV29-1 and TRBJ1-2 for the parts outside the CDR3, the full variable domain is SAVISQKPSRDICQRGTSLTIQCQVDSQVTMMFWYRQQPGQSLTLIATANQGSEATYESGFVIDKFPISRPNLTFSTLTVSNMSPEDSSIYLCSVLIYNSGGYTFGSGTRLTVV.